Presented here are 2 T cell receptor beta chains from one specimen sequenced in a study of blood T cell repertoires in COVID-19 (dated by TCRdb to about 2020). Library preparation employed the immunoSEQ multiplex PCR assay. As stored in TCRdb, this immuneACCESS dataset retains in-frame rearrangements with V and J assigned. A fraction of the clones does not appear; measured against another copy, unresolved V genes explain less than half of the discrepancy, and the remainder lacks a known reason. This sample has over 100,000 clones in its table, and roughly 86% of those were observed once. Less than 3.5% of the sample is held by the ten biggest clonotypes. The sample taken for sequencing was peripheral blood. These receptors were taken from a man in his fifties or sixties with active or convalescent COVID-19.

V is TRBV5-1 and J is TRBJ2-7; TRBD2 aligns across 8 bases. J lost 0 bases, V lost 2 bases, and 1 base had no gene match. The CDR3 is 14 residues long. Germline assignment: CDR1 SGHRS and CDR2 YFSETQ. The CDR3 coding sequence is TGCGCCAGCAGCTTTAGCGGGGACTCCTACGAGCAGTACTTC. Translating gives CASSFSGDSYEQYF.

The V gene is TRBV6-1, the J gene TRBJ1-2, with TRBD1 matching over 9 bases. Germline V gene lookup returns CDR1 MNHNS and CDR2 SASEGT. This CDR3 region has 16 residues. The J segment lost 4 bases and the V segment lost 1 base, leaving 7 bases of the junction unmatched. CDR3 DNA sequence: TGTGCCAGCAGTGAAGAGGACAGGGGACACTCCTATGGCTACACCTTC. Translating gives CASSEEDRGHSYGYTF.